This T cell receptor beta chain originates from a study of quantifying T cell responses using KT2 cells. Whole-study context: RNA was reverse transcribed with TCR alpha and beta constant-region primers. The second PCR was a qPCR stopped at a predetermined fluorescence threshold.

The CDR3 contains 17 residues. Trimming left V 5 bases short and J 5 bases short, with 24 bases between. Each cDNA got a UMI-containing oligo ligated at its 3' end. An equimolar mix of RC1.1 and RC1.2 primed the beta chain across TRBC1 and TRBC2. TCRdb redid the calling of the UMI-ligation and nested PCR reads with MiXCR, one entry per CDR3 protein. The profile shows 31,000 or so distinct CDR3 sequences, approximately 10% of them singletons. The TCR sequence derives from a human donor. V and J are TRBV12-3 or TRBV12-4 and TRBJ2-5; D remains unclear. The sample was PBMCs spiked with cells of the T cell clone KT2. DNA of the CDR3: TGTGCCAGCAGTGTCGCGAACCCCGACGTGCCGGGTGAGACCCAGTACTTC. It yields the protein CASSVANPDVPGETQYF.